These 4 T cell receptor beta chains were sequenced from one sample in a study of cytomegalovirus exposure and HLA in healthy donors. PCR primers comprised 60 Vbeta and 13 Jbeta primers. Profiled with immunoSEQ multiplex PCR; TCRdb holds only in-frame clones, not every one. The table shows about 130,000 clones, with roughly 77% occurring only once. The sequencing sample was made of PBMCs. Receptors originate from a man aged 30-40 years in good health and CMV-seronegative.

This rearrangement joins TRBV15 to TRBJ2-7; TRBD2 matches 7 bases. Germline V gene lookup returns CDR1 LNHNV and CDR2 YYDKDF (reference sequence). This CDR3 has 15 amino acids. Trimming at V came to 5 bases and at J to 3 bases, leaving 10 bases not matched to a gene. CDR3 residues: CATSPPPAGVYEQYF. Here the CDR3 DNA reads TGTGCCACCAGCCCCCCGCCCGCGGGAGTCTACGAGCAGTACTTC.

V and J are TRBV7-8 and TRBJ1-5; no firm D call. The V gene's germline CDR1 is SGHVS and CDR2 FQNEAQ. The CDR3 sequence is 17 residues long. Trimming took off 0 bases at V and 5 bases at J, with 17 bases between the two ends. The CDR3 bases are TGTGCCAGCAGCTTAGCGGCCGACAACGTCTGGTATCAGCCCCAGCATTTT. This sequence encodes CASSLAADNVWYQPQHF.

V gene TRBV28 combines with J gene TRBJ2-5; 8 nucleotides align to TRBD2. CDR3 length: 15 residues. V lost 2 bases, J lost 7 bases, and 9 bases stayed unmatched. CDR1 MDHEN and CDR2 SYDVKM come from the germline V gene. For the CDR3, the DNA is TGTGCCAGCAGTTTAGAGCGGGGGCTTGTAGGGACCCAGTACTTC. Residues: CASSLERGLVGTQYF.

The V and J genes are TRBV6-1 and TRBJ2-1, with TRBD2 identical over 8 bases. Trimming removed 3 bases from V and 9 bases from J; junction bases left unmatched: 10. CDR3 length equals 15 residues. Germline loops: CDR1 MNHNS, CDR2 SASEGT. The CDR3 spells CASSDGLAGFGEQFF. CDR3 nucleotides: TGTGCCAGCAGTGATGGTCTAGCGGGTTTCGGTGAGCAGTTCTTC.